This TCR beta chain stems from a study of CD8 T cells in Susac syndrome. The CDR3 has 14 amino acids. The V gene's germline CDR1 is SNHLY and CDR2 FYNNEI. Trimming cost V 1 base and J 4 bases; bases outside gene matches: 4. An amount of RNA that ranged from roughly 0.5 to 1 ug was reverse transcribed with random hexamers. The method of amplification for TCR beta CDR3 was immunoSEQ multiplex PCR, covering 54 Vbeta and 13 Jbeta. TCRdb called the immunoSEQ multiplex PCR reads again in MiXCR, with one record for every CDR3 protein. In the table there are about 200,000 distinct CDR3 sequences, roughly 94% of which are singletons. TCR beta was sequenced from blood CD8+ and CD4+ T cells. The TEMRA cells underwent FACS enrichment, while the CD8+ and CD4+ T cells underwent negative isolation.

The sequencing input was CD4+ T cells from PBMCs. The receptor's source is a human donor in good health. V usage is TRBV2 and J usage is TRBJ2-7; 7 nucleotides agree with TRBD2. The CDR3 DNA reads TGTGCCAGCAGTGAAGGTGGGAGGGATTACGAGCAGTACGTC. Its translation is CASSEGGRDYEQYV.